This T cell receptor beta chain came from a study of T cell responses to AZD1222 COVID-19 vaccine. The protocol was immunoSEQ multiplex PCR, while the TCRdb copy is restricted to in-frame clones and leaves out a portion. This sample has fewer than 200,000 clones; around 94% occur once, and the top ten carry around 3.6%. CDR3 length: 14 residues. V lost 4 bases to trimming and J lost 6 bases; unmatched junction nucleotides: 7. The germline V gene has CDR1 SGHNT and CDR2 YENEEA. This receptor was obtained from an adult who received the MenACWY meningococcal vaccine as a control. The material sequenced was peripheral blood, taken 28 days after the second dose of the MenACWY control vaccine. The rearrangement links TRBV11-3 to TRBJ1-1; 8 nucleotides match TRBD1. CDR3 loop: CASSSTGGDAEAFF. The CDR3 DNA is TGTGCCAGCAGCTCAACAGGGGGAGACGCTGAAGCTTTCTTT.